The subject of this entry is one TCR beta chain. Its specificity is unknown. The sample originates from a study of cytomegalovirus exposure and HLA in healthy donors. Study-wide results and limits: The productive fraction for most TCR beta V segments was about 90% or about 30% in an earlier analysis.

PCR amplification relied on 60 Vbeta primers (plus 13 Jbeta primers). Using immunoSEQ multiplex PCR, the repertoire was profiled, and TCRdb retains in-frame clones only, with some absent. The sample records around 91,000 clones, around 59% being singletons. Likely unrecorded immune exposures existed in these nominally healthy donors. The CDR3 contains 14 residues. V was clipped by 4 bases and J by 0 bases, with 10 bases between them. Germline lookup yields CDR1 SNHLY and CDR2 FYNNEI. This sequence was found in a human donor in good health. V and J are TRBV2 and TRBJ2-7; tentative D call: TRBD1 (6 bases). Sequenced material: PBMCs. The CDR3 loop reads CASSVGGFSYEQYF. CDR3 DNA sequence: TGTGCCAGCAGTGTAGGGGGTTTCTCCTACGAGCAGTACTTC. The variable domain in full, with the rest retrieved from reference TRBV2 and TRBJ2-7, is EPEVTQTPSHQVTQMGQEVILRCVPISNHLYFYWYRQILGQKVEFLVSFYNNEISEKSEIFDDQFSVERPDGSNFTLKIRSTKLEDSAMYFCASSVGGFSYEQYFGPGTRLTVT.